This T cell receptor (beta chain) comes out of a study of human T cells and chemical hapten exposure. Whole-study context: Affected patients, primarily female, had alopecia areata, totalis or universalis.

TCRdb re-called the RACE reads with MiXCR, one entry per CDR3 protein. In the table there are approximately 82,000 distinct CDR3 sequences, around 6.7% of which are singletons. Study-level findings and limits: Among TCRs, those above 1 in 1000 frequency were unaffected by DPC sensitization. Against controls, expanded TCRs gave rise to significantly more large CDR3 similarity clusters.

This CDR3 comprises 15 residues. CDR1 is SGHTA and CDR2 is FQGNSA in the germline V gene. J lost 8 bases, V lost 1 base, and 7 bases had no gene match. Many counts were recorded for this clonotype. The antigen is not known. Time point: patch test 2, 6 weeks after DPC sensitization. Regarding treatment: therapeutic diphenylcyclopropenone sensitization with weekly scalp DPC. The chain employs TRBV7-2 and TRBJ2-1; 8 nucleotides line up with TRBD2. The clonotype originates from a woman aged 30 to 39 with alopecia areata. Some clones in this sample may be carry-over from other donors' samples. This material consisted of whole blood, taken in connection with sensitization to the hapten diphenylcyclopropenone (DPC). The CDR3 nucleotides are TGTGCCAGCAGCTTAGTCCTAGCGGGTCGTTATGAGCAGTTCTTC. It specifies CASSLVLAGRYEQFF.